This TCR beta chain was found in a study of blood T cells in healthy people across ages. Overall study findings and caveats: Older individuals had lower TCR beta diversity per million T cells (the decline was roughly linear).

This clonotype was observed a few times. Its matching antigen is unknown. The CDR3 has 17 amino acids. Germline-derived CDR1 and CDR2 are MGHRA and YSYEKL. The germline V and J ends were trimmed by 2 bases and 1 base, with 17 bases remaining between them. The second PCR ran roughly 6 to 12 cycles with a sample-barcoded 5' primer and J-beta primers. From each sample, at least 3 million paired-end reads containing CDR3 were obtained. Via MiXCR, TCRdb re-called the 5' RACE reads, giving one row per CDR3 protein. The table has hundreds of thousands of distinct CDR3 sequences, 40% to 45% seen once. The rearrangement links TRBV4-1 to TRBJ2-5, with D perhaps given as TRBD1 or TRBD2 (6 bases each). This TCR came from a man aged 80 or over in good health. Sequences were obtained from blood. In DNA form, the CDR3 reads TGCGCCAGCAGCCAAAGGGGGGACGGACTATTCCAAGAGACCCAGTACTTC. The encoded protein is CASSQRGDGLFQETQYF.